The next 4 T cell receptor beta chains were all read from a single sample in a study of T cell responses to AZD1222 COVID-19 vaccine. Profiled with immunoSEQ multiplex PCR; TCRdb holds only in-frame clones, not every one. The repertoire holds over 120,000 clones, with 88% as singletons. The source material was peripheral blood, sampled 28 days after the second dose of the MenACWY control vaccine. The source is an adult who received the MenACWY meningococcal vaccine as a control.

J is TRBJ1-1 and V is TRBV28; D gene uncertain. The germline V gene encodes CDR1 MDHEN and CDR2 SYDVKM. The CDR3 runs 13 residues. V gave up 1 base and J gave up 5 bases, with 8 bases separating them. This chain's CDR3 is CASSLFGRTEAFF. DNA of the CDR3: TGTGCCAGCAGTTTATTCGGCAGGACTGAAGCTTTCTTT.

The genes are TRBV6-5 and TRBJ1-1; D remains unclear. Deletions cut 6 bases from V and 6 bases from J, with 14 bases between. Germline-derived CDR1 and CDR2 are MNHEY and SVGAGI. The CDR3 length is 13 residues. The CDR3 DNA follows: TGTGCCAGCAGGGCAGACCGAGACGCTGAAGCTTTCTTT. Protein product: CASRADRDAEAFF.

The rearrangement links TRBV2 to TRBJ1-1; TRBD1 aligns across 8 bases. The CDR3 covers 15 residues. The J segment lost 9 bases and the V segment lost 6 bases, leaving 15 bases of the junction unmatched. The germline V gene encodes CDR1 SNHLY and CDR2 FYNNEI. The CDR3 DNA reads TGTGCCAGCAGGAGCACTGGACAGGGCGAAGCTCAAGCTTTCTTT. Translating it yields CASRSTGQGEAQAFF.

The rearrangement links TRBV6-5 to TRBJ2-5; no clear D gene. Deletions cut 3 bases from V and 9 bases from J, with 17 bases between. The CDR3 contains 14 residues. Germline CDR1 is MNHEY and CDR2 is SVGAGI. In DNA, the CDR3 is TGTGCCAGCAGTTATCAGCCCCGGTCGATGGCCCAGTACTTC. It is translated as CASSYQPRSMAQYF.